A selection of T cell receptor beta chains follows, all from one sample in a study of blood T cell repertoires in COVID-19. Clones were sequenced by immunoSEQ multiplex PCR, and TCRdb holds only the in-frame ones, with some missing. This table has about 140,000 clones, roughly 80% appearing once. Sequencing used PBMCs or T cells enriched from blood (not recorded which). The receptor set was obtained from a woman between 18 and 29 years old who had been exposed to COVID-19. Each CDR3 is given with its conserved first and last residue. The order of the fields is clone size, J gene, V gene, D gene, CDR3 DNA, CDR3 protein. A D gene is named only where the DNA matches it firmly. Some rows have no size entry. The others give once, few or many, or a class for an expanded clone.

abundance: -; j_gene: TRBJ2-1; v_gene: TRBV24-1; d_gene: TRBD2; CDR3nt: TGTGCCACCAGTGACGGGTTCGGTAGCGGGAAAAGGTACGAGCAGTTCTTC; CDR3aa: CATSDGFGSGKRYEQFF
abundance: -; j_gene: TRBJ1-2; v_gene: TRBV28; d_gene: TRBD1; CDR3nt: TGTGCCAGCAGTCCAGCGGACAGGGTTTATGGCTACACCTTC; CDR3aa: CASSPADRVYGYTF
abundance: -; j_gene: TRBJ2-3; v_gene: TRBV7-9; d_gene: -; CDR3nt: TGTGCCAGCAGCTTAACTAGTGGAAACACAGATACGCAGTATTTT; CDR3aa: CASSLTSGNTDTQYF
abundance: -; j_gene: TRBJ2-3; v_gene: TRBV5-1; d_gene: -; CDR3nt: TGCGCCAGCAGTCAACGGACTAGCACAGATACGCAGTATTTT; CDR3aa: CASSQRTSTDTQYF
abundance: -; j_gene: TRBJ2-5; v_gene: TRBV12-3/TRBV12-4; d_gene: TRBD1; CDR3nt: TGTGCCAGCAGTTGGACAGGGGAGACCCAGTACTTC; CDR3aa: CASSWTGETQYF
abundance: -; j_gene: TRBJ1-5; v_gene: TRBV6-5; d_gene: TRBD1; CDR3nt: TGTGCCAGCAGTTACGCCGCAGGGGGAGATCAGCCCCAGCATTTT; CDR3aa: CASSYAAGGDQPQHF
abundance: -; j_gene: TRBJ2-5; v_gene: TRBV9; d_gene: TRBD2; CDR3nt: TGTGCCAGCAGCGTAGGACTAGCGGGAGCAGCGGAGACCCAGTACTTC; CDR3aa: CASSVGLAGAAETQYF
abundance: many; j_gene: TRBJ2-4; v_gene: TRBV5-4; d_gene: TRBD1; CDR3nt: TGTGCCAGCAGCTTAAACGCCGGGACAGGGAAAAACATTCAGTACTTC; CDR3aa: CASSLNAGTGKNIQYF
abundance: -; j_gene: TRBJ1-2; v_gene: TRBV20-1; d_gene: -; CDR3nt: TGCAGTGCTAGTGGTATAGGCTACACCTTC; CDR3aa: CSASGIGYTF
abundance: -; j_gene: TRBJ1-1; v_gene: TRBV18; d_gene: -; CDR3nt: TGTGCCAGCTCACCACAAGGACAGAACACTGAAGCTTTCTTT; CDR3aa: CASSPQGQNTEAFF
abundance: -; j_gene: TRBJ2-7; v_gene: TRBV6-5; d_gene: TRBD1; CDR3nt: TGTGCCAGCAGACGGACAGGGGGGTACGAGCAGTACTTC; CDR3aa: CASRRTGGYEQYF
abundance: -; j_gene: TRBJ2-5; v_gene: TRBV30; d_gene: TRBD2; CDR3nt: TGTGCCTGGAGTCGAACTAGCGGGAGGGCCACCCAGTACTTC; CDR3aa: CAWSRTSGRATQYF
abundance: -; j_gene: TRBJ1-1; v_gene: TRBV11-3; d_gene: -; CDR3nt: TGTGCCAGCAGCTTAGACGGGATGGCTGAAGCTTTCTTT; CDR3aa: CASSLDGMAEAFF
abundance: -; j_gene: TRBJ1-2; v_gene: TRBV2; d_gene: -; CDR3nt: TGTGCCAGCAGTGTGGGCAGTTTCGACTACACCTTC; CDR3aa: CASSVGSFDYTF
abundance: -; j_gene: TRBJ1-1; v_gene: TRBV29-1; d_gene: -; CDR3nt: TGCAGCGTCGTCAGACTTGAAGCTTTCTTT; CDR3aa: CSVVRLEAFF
abundance: -; j_gene: TRBJ1-6; v_gene: TRBV7-9; d_gene: -; CDR3nt: TGTGCCAGCAGCTTAAGGGAGGGAGAGATTTCACCCCTCCACTTT; CDR3aa: CASSLREGEISPLHF
abundance: once; j_gene: TRBJ2-2; v_gene: TRBV6-5; d_gene: TRBD2; CDR3nt: TGTGCCAGCAGTTTAGGACTAGCGTCGGACCCCGGGGAGCTGTTTTTT; CDR3aa: CASSLGLASDPGELFF
abundance: -; j_gene: TRBJ2-3; v_gene: TRBV2; d_gene: TRBD2; CDR3nt: TGTGCCAGCAATGAGCAGGGAGGGGATACGCAGTATTTT; CDR3aa: CASNEQGGDTQYF
abundance: -; j_gene: TRBJ1-2; v_gene: TRBV5-4; d_gene: TRBD1; CDR3nt: TGTGCCAGCAGTTCCCCAGGGGGGCGGGGCTACACCTTC; CDR3aa: CASSSPGGRGYTF
abundance: -; j_gene: TRBJ2-6; v_gene: TRBV19; d_gene: -; CDR3nt: TGTGCCAGTAGTATAGAGGGGGGATCTGGGGCCAACGTCCTGACTTTC; CDR3aa: CASSIEGGSGANVLTF
abundance: -; j_gene: TRBJ1-2; v_gene: TRBV6-5; d_gene: -; CDR3nt: TGTGCCAGCGCGCCCACACAGGGAAACTATGGCTACACCTTC; CDR3aa: CASAPTQGNYGYTF
abundance: -; j_gene: TRBJ1-5; v_gene: TRBV19; d_gene: -; CDR3nt: TGTGCCAGTAGTCTCCGCCTCGACAGAAGGTATAATCAGCCCCAGCATTTT; CDR3aa: CASSLRLDRRYNQPQHF
abundance: -; j_gene: TRBJ2-1; v_gene: TRBV5-1; d_gene: TRBD1; CDR3nt: TGCGCCAGCAGCTTGGTAGGACAGGGGACGTGGAGCTCCTACAATGAGCAGTTCTTC; CDR3aa: CASSLVGQGTWSSYNEQFF
abundance: -; j_gene: TRBJ2-3; v_gene: TRBV28; d_gene: -; CDR3nt: TGTGCCAGCAGCCCAGGGGTCCTAAGCACAGATACGCAGTATTTT; CDR3aa: CASSPGVLSTDTQYF
abundance: -; j_gene: TRBJ2-7; v_gene: TRBV12-3/TRBV12-4; d_gene: -; CDR3nt: TGTGCCAGCAGTTTTGGTAGCAGCTACGAGCAGTACTTC; CDR3aa: CASSFGSSYEQYF
abundance: -; j_gene: TRBJ1-6; v_gene: TRBV23-1; d_gene: -; CDR3nt: TGCGCCAGCAGTCCCAAGTCTAGTAATGCACCCCTCCACTTT; CDR3aa: CASSPKSSNAPLHF
abundance: -; j_gene: TRBJ2-4; v_gene: TRBV19; d_gene: TRBD2; CDR3nt: TGTGCCAGTAGCACAGCGGCTAGCGGGAGGCCCGTGTACTTC; CDR3aa: CASSTAASGRPVYF
abundance: -; j_gene: TRBJ2-4; v_gene: TRBV29-1; d_gene: -; CDR3nt: TGCAGCGTTGAGTTAGTAGCCAAAAACATTCAGTACTTC; CDR3aa: CSVELVAKNIQYF
abundance: -; j_gene: TRBJ2-2; v_gene: TRBV7-2; d_gene: TRBD1; CDR3nt: TGTGCCAGCAGCTTAGCGCTTGGACAGGGGTCTACCGGGGAGCTGTTTTTT; CDR3aa: CASSLALGQGSTGELFF
abundance: -; j_gene: TRBJ1-2; v_gene: TRBV19; d_gene: TRBD1; CDR3nt: TGTGCCAGTAGTCCCCGGGACAGGGGCGTTGTGCGGAACTATGGCTACACCTTC; CDR3aa: CASSPRDRGVVRNYGYTF
abundance: -; j_gene: TRBJ2-3; v_gene: TRBV7-2; d_gene: -; CDR3nt: TGTGCCAGCAGCCGGACCGGGGCAGATACGCAGTATTTT; CDR3aa: CASSRTGADTQYF
abundance: -; j_gene: TRBJ2-7; v_gene: TRBV19; d_gene: -; CDR3nt: TGTGCCAGTCTGGACACGCTCTCCTACGAGCAGTACTTC; CDR3aa: CASLDTLSYEQYF
abundance: -; j_gene: TRBJ2-6; v_gene: TRBV7-2; d_gene: -; CDR3nt: TGTGCCAGCAGCTTCCGACAGTCTAGCTCTGGGGCCAACGTCCTGACTTTC; CDR3aa: CASSFRQSSSGANVLTF
abundance: -; j_gene: TRBJ2-7; v_gene: TRBV19; d_gene: TRBD1; CDR3nt: TGTGCCAGTAGTCCCAGGGGGACCAGCTCCTACGAGCAGTACTTC; CDR3aa: CASSPRGTSSYEQYF
abundance: -; j_gene: TRBJ1-2; v_gene: TRBV6-2/TRBV6-3; d_gene: -; CDR3nt: TGTGCCAGCAGTTACTCGACTACCTATGGCTACACCTTC; CDR3aa: CASSYSTTYGYTF
abundance: -; j_gene: TRBJ2-1; v_gene: TRBV10-3; d_gene: -; CDR3nt: TGTGCCATCAGTGAGTCTGGTTGGGGCTTTGGAAATGAGCAGTTCTTC; CDR3aa: CAISESGWGFGNEQFF
abundance: -; j_gene: TRBJ2-7; v_gene: TRBV28; d_gene: -; CDR3nt: TGTGCCAGCAGTTCTCATACCCCCGAGAGCTCCTACGAGCAGTACTTC; CDR3aa: CASSSHTPESSYEQYF
abundance: few; j_gene: TRBJ1-1; v_gene: TRBV2; d_gene: -; CDR3nt: TGTGCCAGCAGTGAGGGGGGGCACACTGAAGCTTTCTTT; CDR3aa: CASSEGGHTEAFF
abundance: -; j_gene: TRBJ2-4; v_gene: TRBV11-2; d_gene: -; CDR3nt: TGTGCCAGCAGCTTAGGAGGGTATCTGACAAACATTCAGTACTTC; CDR3aa: CASSLGGYLTNIQYF
abundance: -; j_gene: TRBJ2-1; v_gene: TRBV4-3; d_gene: -; CDR3nt: TGCGCCAGCAGCCGCGGAACGACGGACTACAATGAGCAGTTCTTC; CDR3aa: CASSRGTTDYNEQFF
abundance: -; j_gene: TRBJ2-7; v_gene: TRBV6-1; d_gene: -; CDR3nt: TGTGCCAGCAGTGAAGAAACAGGGCCCTCCTACGAGCAGTACTTC; CDR3aa: CASSEETGPSYEQYF
abundance: -; j_gene: TRBJ2-1; v_gene: TRBV19; d_gene: TRBD1; CDR3nt: TGTGCCAGTAGTATCAGTGGACAGGGGGTAGGTGAGCAGTTCTTC; CDR3aa: CASSISGQGVGEQFF